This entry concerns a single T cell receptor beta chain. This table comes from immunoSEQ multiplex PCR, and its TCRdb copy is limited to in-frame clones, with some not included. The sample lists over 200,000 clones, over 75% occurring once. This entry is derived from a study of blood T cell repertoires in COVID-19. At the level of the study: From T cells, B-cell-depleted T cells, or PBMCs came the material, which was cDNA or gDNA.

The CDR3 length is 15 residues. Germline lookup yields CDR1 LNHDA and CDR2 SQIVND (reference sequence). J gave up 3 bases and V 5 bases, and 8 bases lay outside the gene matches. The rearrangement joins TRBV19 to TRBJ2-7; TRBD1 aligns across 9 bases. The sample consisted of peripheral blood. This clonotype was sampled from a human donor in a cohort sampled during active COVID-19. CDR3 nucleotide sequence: TGTGCCAGTAGTTACCCGGGGACAGGGTTCTACGAGCAGTACTTC. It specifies CASSYPGTGFYEQYF.